What follows are 18 T cell receptor beta chains derived from one specimen sequenced in a study of regulatory T cells in long-lasting Graves disease. Libraries of TCR beta came from iRepertoire HTBI primers plus Arm-PCR of CDR3 regions. TCRdb passed the multiplex PCR reads through MiXCR, listing each CDR3 protein once. The table lists a few hundred thousand distinct CDR3 sequences, 12% of them singletons. Time point meaning: newly diagnosed GD, antithyroid drugs for less than 3 months. Preparation of the TCR library used RNA extracted from PBMCs. These same records also appear under a second study, on T cells in Graves' hyperthyroidism and ophthalmopathy.

The input for sequencing was peripheral blood mononuclear cells (PBMCs), taken at new diagnosis, from a patient treated with antithyroid drugs. These receptors originate from a woman younger than 35 with Graves disease.

This clonotype was counted many times. The genes are TRBV2 and TRBJ1-2; possibly TRBD1 for D (6 bases). The CDR3 contains 15 residues. With 8 bases removed from V and 0 bases from J, the gap between germline ends came to 16 bases. Germline CDR1 SNHLY, CDR2 FYNNEI. The CDR3: CASVGTSFSNYGYTF. CDR3 DNA sequence: TGTGCCAGCGTAGGGACAAGTTTTTCTAACTATGGCTACACCTTC.

The chain links TRBV7-9 to TRBJ2-5; TRBD2 might be the D (6 bases). CDR3 size: 14 residues. Germline V CDR1 and CDR2: SEHNR, FQNEAQ (reference sequence). Trimming left V 5 bases short and J 1 base short, with 11 bases between. The CDR3: CASSPRTIQETQYF. DNA for the CDR3: TGTGCCAGCAGCCCACGGACTATCCAAGAGACCCAGTACTTC.

This clonotype was detected ten times or more. V usage is TRBV5-1 and J usage is TRBJ2-7; D is ambiguous. Looked up from germline, CDR1 is SGHRS and CDR2 is YFSETQ. V was cut by 0 bases and J by 1 base, with 5 bases left in between. The CDR3 contains 13 residues. The CDR3 loop is CASSLEGSYEQYF. DNA for the CDR3: TGCGCCAGCAGCTTGGAGGGTTCCTACGAGCAGTACTTC.

The chain employs TRBV29-1 and TRBJ1-2; TRBD1 matches 12 bases. The CDR3 contains 13 residues. Losses at the gene ends were 7 bases for V and 7 bases for J; bases not matched to a gene: 7. Germline-derived CDR1 and CDR2 are SQVTM and ANQGSEA. In nucleotides, the CDR3 is TGCAGCGCCGTCGGGACAGGGGGCGTTGGCTACACCTTC. Translated: CSAVGTGGVGYTF.

The count of this clonotype is one. The chain is built from TRBV4-2 and TRBJ2-7, with 10 positions matching TRBD1. Germline V gives CDR1 LGHNA, CDR2 YNFKEQ. This CDR3 spans 15 amino acids. The V gene end was trimmed by 1 base and the J gene end by 3 bases; junction bases not matched to a gene: 3. CDR3 DNA: TGTGCCAGCAGCCAAGCGAGGGACAGGGGCTACGAGCAGTACTTC. Encoded protein: CASSQARDRGYEQYF.

This sequence joins TRBV11-2 and TRBJ2-5; a weak D match, TRBD2 (6 bases). Trimming cost V 2 bases and J 1 base, with 20 bases left between them. The V gene's germline CDR1 is SGHAT and CDR2 FQNNGV. This CDR3 has 18 amino acids. The CDR3 here is CASSLSRNPLGGQETQYF. In DNA, the CDR3 is TGTGCCAGCAGCTTAAGCAGGAACCCACTGGGGGGCCAAGAGACCCAGTACTTC. Together with reference TRBV11-2 and TRBJ2-5, the CDR3 gives the full variable domain: EAGVAQSPRYKIIEKRQSVAFWCNPISGHATLYWYQQILGQGPKLLIQFQNNGVVDDSQLPKDRFSAERLKGVDSTLKIQPAKLEDSAVYLCASSLSRNPLGGQETQYFGPGTRLLVL.

This clonotype occurred many times. The gene calls are TRBV6-5 and TRBJ1-1; tentative D call: TRBD1 (6 bases). There are 15 residues in the CDR3. Germline CDR1 reads MNHEY; CDR2 reads SVGAGI. Deletions cut 4 bases from V and 0 bases from J, with 12 bases between. The CDR3 DNA is TGTGCCAGCAGTTTTAGGACAGACCTGAACACTGAAGCTTTCTTT. Residues: CASSFRTDLNTEAFF.

With regard to this clonotype: Just one base apart from a much larger clone, this may be a read error. The genes are TRBV7-2 and TRBJ2-3, with D perhaps matching TRBD2 (6 bases). The CDR3 is 14 amino acids. Germline V gives CDR1 SGHTA, CDR2 FQGNSA. Trimming removed 1 base from V and 8 bases from J, with 13 bases in between. The CDR3 protein is CASSLVLAPGTQYF. CDR3 nucleotide sequence: TGTGCCAGCAGCTTAGTACTAGCCCCAGGTACGCAGTATTTT.

There are many counts of this clonotype. The chain links TRBV7-2 to TRBJ2-1; D tentatively reads TRBD1 or TRBD2 (5 bases each). The length of the CDR3 is 17 residues. V lost 3 bases, J lost 0 bases, and 15 bases lay in between. Germline assignment: CDR1 SGHTA and CDR2 FQGNSA. The CDR3 sequence: CASSLGVRGNSYNEQFF. CDR3 nucleotide sequence: TGTGCCAGCAGCTTGGGGGTTCGGGGCAACTCCTACAATGAGCAGTTCTTC.

This clonotype was counted between two and nine times. The rearrangement links TRBV7-2 to TRBJ2-7, with no clear D. Trimming pared 5 bases from V and 4 bases from J, leaving 21 bases between. The CDR3 consists of 16 residues. Per the germline V gene, CDR1 is SGHTA and CDR2 is FQGNSA. CDR3 sequence reads: CASSPRPRLGGYEQYF. CDR3 coding DNA: TGTGCCAGCAGCCCGAGGCCCCGACTGGGTGGTTACGAGCAGTACTTC.

At least ten counts were recorded for this clonotype. The chain recombines TRBV15 with TRBJ1-2; 8 positions agree with TRBD1. CDR1 LNHNV and CDR2 YYDKDF come from the germline V gene (reference sequence). The trim removed 1 base at V and 2 bases at J, leaving 6 bases unmatched. The CDR3 consists of 16 residues. CDR3 sequence reads: CATSRVPGQGNYGYTF. CDR3 DNA: TGTGCCACCAGCAGAGTGCCCGGACAGGGAAACTATGGCTACACCTTC.

This clonotype was detected many times. The chain uses TRBV11-1 and TRBJ2-7; 12 bases are a match to TRBD2. Per the germline V gene, CDR1 is SGHAT and CDR2 is FQDESV (reference sequence). The CDR3 has 16 amino acids. With V trimmed by 0 bases and J by 3 bases, 3 bases remained unmatched. CDR3 amino acids: CASSLATSGRFYEQYF. The CDR3 nucleotides read TGTGCCAGCAGCTTAGCCACTAGCGGGAGGTTCTACGAGCAGTACTTC.

This clonotype was counted only a few times. The CDR3 DNA sequence: TGTGCCAGCAGCTTAATTGGAGAGGAGCAGTTCTTC. This codes for CASSLIGEEQFF. The chain joins TRBV11-2 to TRBJ2-1; no firm D call. In germline, CDR1 is SGHAT, CDR2 FQNNGV. The CDR3 runs 12 residues. V lost 2 bases and J 10 bases, leaving 9 bases between the germline ends.

This clonotype was picked up many times. This chain uses TRBV12-3 or TRBV12-4 with TRBJ2-5; D is unclear. Between the trimmed V and J ends, which lost 6 bases and 2 bases, there was a span of 7 bases. This CDR3 is built from 12 residues. The DNA of the CDR3 is TGTGCCAGCAGCCATACACAAGAGACCCAGTACTTC. Translating gives CASSHTQETQYF.

Here the CDR3 DNA reads TGTGCCAGCAGTTGGGGTGAGGGCGGAAACACCATATATTTT. This translates into CASSWGEGGNTIYF. The J gene is TRBJ1-3, the V gene TRBV12-3 or TRBV12-4; no clear D. The CDR3 consists of 14 residues. Trimming took 4 bases from V and 4 from J, leaving 11 bases between them.

The rearrangement joins TRBV7-2 to TRBJ2-2; no firm D call. The CDR3 spans 14 residues. V lost 6 bases, J lost 1 base, and 9 bases lay in between. Looked up from germline, CDR1 is SGHTA and CDR2 is FQGNSA. CDR3 region: CASRYDGNTGELFF. CDR3 bases: TGTGCCAGCAGATACGACGGGAACACCGGGGAGCTGTTTTTT. Drawing the rest from reference TRBV7-2 and TRBJ2-2, the complete variable domain is GAGVSQSPSNKVTEKGKDVELRCDPISGHTALYWYRQSLGQGLEFLIYFQGNSAPDKSGLPSDRFSAERTGGSVSTLTIQRTQQEDSAVYLCASRYDGNTGELFFGEGSRLTVL.

This clonotype has only a few counts. The rearrangement joins TRBV14 to TRBJ2-6; D may be TRBD1 (5 bases). Germline lookup yields CDR1 SGHDN and CDR2 FVKESK. The CDR3 loop spans 15 amino acids. V lost 4 bases and J 4 bases, leaving 11 bases between the germline ends. The CDR3 bases are TGTGCCAGCAGCCCATGGACATCGGGGGCCAACGTCCTGACTTTC. Its translation: CASSPWTSGANVLTF.

The CDR3 here is CASSQRMVWGAGNTIYF. CDR3 in DNA: TGCGCCAGCAGCCAGAGGATGGTCTGGGGTGCTGGAAACACCATATATTTT. The V call is TRBV4-1, the J call TRBJ1-3; D remains unclear. This CDR3 has 17 residues. The germline V and J ends were trimmed by 3 bases and 2 bases, with 17 bases remaining between them. Germline CDR1 reads MGHRA; CDR2 reads YSYEKL.